Sequencing of this T cell receptor beta chain was carried out in a study of cytomegalovirus exposure and HLA in healthy donors listed by TCRdb under 2017. Background on the whole study: According to an earlier analysis of around 600 of the donors, 150 million to 200 million T cells yielded 117 million unique TCR beta sequences and around 280 Gb of sequence data. In the later analysis, no new phenotypic data were used to find candidate immune exposures; instead, reliance was placed on TCR beta sequences and their occurrence across donors. HLA typing included class I and class II loci at four-digit resolution. The genetic ancestry cluster associated with self-reported Caucasian donors included about four fifths of the roughly 380 genotyped donors. A later analysis re-examined previously published TCR beta repertoires from more than 600 donors and added high-resolution HLA genotyping to investigate patterns of TCR occurrence. The study used immunosequencing to profile the T cell repertoires of hundreds of subjects and linked those repertoires to cytomegalovirus serostatus. Besides the first cohort of roughly 700 subjects, a separate validation cohort made up of 120 different subjects was used. The number of donors typed differed by locus, with about 629-630 for A, B, C, DRB1 and DQB1, around 500 for DQA1, 600 to 610 for DPA1, and around 460 for DPB1. Approximately 310 gigabases of sequencing data and 78 million or so unique TCR sequences were included in an early release covering 550 to 800 HLA-typed donors. An earlier analysis of around 640 of the donors used high-throughput TCR beta sequencing to judge whether each TCR beta V gene segment behaved as functional or pseudogenic. The study combined high-throughput TCR immunosequencing, statistical association of individual TCRs with disease status, and machine learning to predict cytomegalovirus infection status. Alongside the repertoire data, information on donor age, sex, ethnicity and CMV serostatus was compiled. Genome-wide SNP genotypes for about 60% of the roughly 670 donors were used in a later genetic analysis, which treated that subset as a discovery cohort. Across about 370 genotyped donors of the cohort, an average of about 200,000 unique TCR beta nucleotide sequences per donor were sequenced, and roughly 18% of those sequences were non-productive. Roughly five DR-DQ haplotypes were handled as single units for association and clustering because linkage in the cohort was strong. All discovery cohort repertoires had been generated on a single sequencing platform. The study aimed to test whether signatures of past pathogen exposure could be identified by cataloging public T cell receptors. What the work shows at the level of the full study, not this receptor alone: Immune exposure information for the cohort was limited to CMV serostatus. Most TCR sequences were seen in very few donors, while some public TCRs were found in many individuals. A group of highly shared sequence variants was considered likely to be a technical artifact of the sequencing pipeline. Some IMGT-functional V segments, including TRBV6-2 and TRBV6-3, could not be told apart with the 87-base-pair reads, so those segments were excluded. Several of the top co-occurrence clusters appeared to be linked to parvovirus B19, influenza, CMV and Epstein-Barr virus, according to a later analysis. In vitro tests confirmed that a few of the cytomegalovirus-associated TCR beta chains recognize cytomegalovirus antigens. In an earlier analysis of some 500 of the donors, most TCR beta V segments were observed in productive rearrangements about 87% or about 30% of the time, broadly matching IMGT annotations. The study listed 170 or so TCR beta chains as associated with cytomegalovirus. Presence/absence analyses assumed roughly uniform sequencing depth across donors, an assumption that may not hold. A later analysis found that HLA-associated TCR beta chains were more clonally expanded and had lower generation probabilities than equally common non-associated chains. Because counts were too low, about 17 rarely observed V segments, including chromosome 9 orphons, were excluded from the earlier analysis of 500 to 700 of the donors. An association between a missense DCLRE1C variant and V-gene and J-gene trimming of TCR beta chains was found in a later genetic analysis and replicated in an independent cohort. A further reported finding was that TCR beta sequences accurately predicted the HLA-A and HLA-B alleles for most subjects in the first cohort. In both the original and validation cohorts, the classifier was reported to diagnose cytomegalovirus status with high specificity and sensitivity. HLA typing was unavailable for some donors at each locus, so association tests used only the typed subset. When HLA alleles, especially DR and DQ, strongly co-occurred, TCR associations were difficult to assign to individual alleles. Specific HLA alleles were associated with 16,951 TCR beta sequences at a false discovery rate of 0.05 in a later analysis. In a later genetic analysis, fewer N-insertions in productive TCRs were reported among donors in an Asian-associated ancestry cluster than the roughly 700-donor mean. The authors suggested that the approach could potentially be extended to other disease states and immunological phenotypes. Only TCR beta chains were sequenced in this cohort, and the absence of alpha or paired-chain data limited detectable features. Correlated functional status among segregating V segments might reflect linkage disequilibrium, but an unknown experimental factor could not be ruled out. In a later analysis, TCR association rates were found to vary across HLA loci, with the most associated TCRs seen for DRB1 alleles and the fewest for HLA-C alleles. In a later analysis, most CMV-associated TCR beta chains were found to appear HLA-restricted, with HLA associations seemingly driven largely by CMV exposure.

From the cysteine through the phenylalanine, the CDR3 covers 13 amino acids. Only the CDR3 DNA is retained, 39 bases long and in frame from the first base. V is clipped by 5 bases and J by 0 bases, and the sequence between their germline boundaries is 7 bases long. Sequences MDHEN (CDR1) and SYDVKM (CDR2) are obtained from the germline V gene. Comments on this clone: The antigen this receptor binds is unknown. It has no much larger one-base neighbor in the sample; base qualities were not kept.

The library relied on the immunoSEQ multiplex PCR assay. The multiplex PCR relied on a mix of 60 forward primers for TCR Vbeta segments and 13 reverse primers for TCR Jbeta segments. The CDR3 region of rearranged TCR beta genes was amplified from genomic DNA with a multiplex PCR assay. The Illumina HiSeq System was used to sequence the amplified TCR beta libraries as 87-base-pair reads. From the authors' description of their analysis: A later analysis counted around 72 million unique TCR beta chains across the 666 repertoires, and approximately 11 million of these chains were shared by at least two donors. Raw reads were error-corrected and collapsed into unique sequences with a nearest-neighbor algorithm that merged closely related sequences to remove PCR and sequencing errors. V, D and J gene segments were assigned by aligning CDR3 sequences to IMGT reference sequences. For a sequence to be retained, a match of at least six nucleotides was required to both a V gene segment and a J gene segment. Rearrangements were called productive when the CDR3 lacked stop codons and stayed in frame with V and J; all others were non-productive. CDR3 was defined according to IMGT convention as the region running from the second conserved V-encoded cysteine to the conserved J-encoded phenylalanine. The earlier analysis of 500 to 750 of the donors excluded any sequence lacking an unambiguous match to a single V gene segment. In an earlier analysis of several hundred of the donors, V segments were called functional above 56.7% productive rearrangements and were called segregating when the between-donor standard deviation exceeded 5%. A statistical classification framework was built for diagnosing cytomegalovirus status from the catalog of TCR beta chain sequences. In a later analysis, V and J genes were assigned by comparing TCR nucleotide sequences against IMGT/GENE-DB human TR gene sequences. The TCRdist pipeline was used in a later analysis to assign CDR3 sequences and most-parsimonious VDJ recombination scenarios. A later analysis defined each TCR beta chain by its CDR3 amino acid sequence plus V-gene family, and excluded reads lacking a unique V-gene family. A later analysis removed over 500 highly shared, low-generation-probability nucleotide sequences to deal with suspected cross-contamination and a sequencing artifact. For each public chain, a later analysis derived a clonal expansion index from normalized ranks of inferred template counts within each repertoire. In a later analysis, generation probabilities were computed with a VDJ recombination model fitted to out-of-frame rearrangements, and the resulting probabilities were checked against IGoR. In a later analysis, TCR-TCR, TCR-HLA and TCR-CMV co-occurrence was scored with hypergeometric tests, and a repertoire-size bias correction was applied to TCR pairs. A later analysis estimated false discovery rates by permuting HLA or CMV assignments 20 times. In a later analysis, co-occurring TCRs were grouped with DBSCAN, and TCRdist sequence similarity was added when clustering was performed within HLA-allele-positive subsets. Co-occurrence clustering excluded repertoires with fewer than 30,000 or more than 120,000 public chains, plus five with anomalous nucleotide sharing. In TCRdb, the immuneACCESS table is reduced to in-frame sequences with V and J assigned. These tables do not hold every clone; where another copy was compared, an unresolved V gene accounts for under half, and the others remain unexplained. V and J calls and clone size come straight from that table; D and trimming were deduced from the DNA. In this sample the table shows 150,000 to 200,000 clones, approximately 82% of which occur a single time. Clones ranked in the top ten supply roughly 7.8% of the sample.

The cohort was made up of 666 healthy bone marrow donors. All cohort members were sampled while nominally healthy, although unrecorded immune exposures were likely present. The donor tested CMV seropositive and was one of the 289 seropositive cohort members. A peripheral blood sample was collected from each donor, and TCR beta sequencing was performed on peripheral blood mononuclear cells. Genomic DNA was extracted from the blood cell samples with the Qiagen DNeasy Blood Extraction Kit. The sample consisted of PBMCs. The TCR sequence derives from a woman aged 40 to 50 in good health and CMV-seropositive. The rearrangement combines TRBV28 with TRBJ1-1, with no confident D gene call. The sequenced DNA is TGTGCCAGCAGTGAGACTGTGAACACTGAAGCTTTCTTT. The translation is CASSETVNTEAFF.